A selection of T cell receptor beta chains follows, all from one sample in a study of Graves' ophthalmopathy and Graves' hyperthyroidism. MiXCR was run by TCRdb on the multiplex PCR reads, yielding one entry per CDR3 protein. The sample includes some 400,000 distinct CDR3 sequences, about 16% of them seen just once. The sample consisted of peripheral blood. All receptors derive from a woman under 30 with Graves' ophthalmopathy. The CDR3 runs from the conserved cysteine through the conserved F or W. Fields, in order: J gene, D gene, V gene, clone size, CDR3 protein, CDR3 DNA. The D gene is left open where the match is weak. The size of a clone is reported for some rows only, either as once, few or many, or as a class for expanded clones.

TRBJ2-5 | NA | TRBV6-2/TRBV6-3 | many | CASSETRGRAQYF | TGTGCCAGCAGCGAGACTAGGGGGAGGGCCCAGTACTTC
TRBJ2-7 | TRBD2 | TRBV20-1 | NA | CSARVASGRETYEQYF | TGCAGTGCTAGAGTGGCTAGCGGGAGGGAAACCTACGAGCAGTACTTC
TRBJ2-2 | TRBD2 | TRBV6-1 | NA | CAASLAGNTGELFF | TGTGCCGCGAGCCTAGCGGGGAACACCGGGGAGCTGTTTTTT
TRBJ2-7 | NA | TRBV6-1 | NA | CASSIVTGIPSYEQYF | TGTGCCAGCAGTATCGTGACCGGGATTCCGTCCTACGAGCAGTACTTC
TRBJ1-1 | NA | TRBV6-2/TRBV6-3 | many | CASSYSVSTEAFF | TGTGCCAGCAGTTACTCAGTTAGCACTGAAGCTTTCTTT
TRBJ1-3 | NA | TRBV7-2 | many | CASRFSSGNTIYF | TGTGCCAGCAGGTTTAGCTCTGGAAACACCATATATTTT
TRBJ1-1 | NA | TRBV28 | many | CASSWGHTEAFF | TGTGCCAGCAGTTGGGGGCACACTGAAGCTTTCTTT
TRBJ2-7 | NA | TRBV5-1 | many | CASRPETGSYEQYF | TGCGCCAGCAGACCTGAAACAGGGTCCTACGAGCAGTACTTC
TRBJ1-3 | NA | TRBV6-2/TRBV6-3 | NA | CASRTGGPSGNTIYF | TGTGCCAGCAGAACAGGAGGCCCCTCTGGAAACACCATATATTTT
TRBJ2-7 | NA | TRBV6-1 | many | CASTDPGEQYF | TGTGCCAGCACTGACCCGGGGGAGCAGTACTTC
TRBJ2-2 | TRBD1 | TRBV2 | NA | CASSEGRAGTGGTGELFF | TGTGCCAGCAGTGAAGGGCGTGCCGGGACAGGGGGCACCGGGGAGCTGTTTTTT
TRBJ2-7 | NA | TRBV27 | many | CASSLPPTRGEHYEQYF | TGTGCCAGCAGCCTACCCCCGACGAGGGGCGAACACTACGAGCAGTACTTC
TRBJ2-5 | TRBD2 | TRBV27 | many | CASSLSWSGRDGTQYF | TGTGCCAGCAGTTTATCATGGAGCGGGAGGGACGGGACCCAGTACTTC
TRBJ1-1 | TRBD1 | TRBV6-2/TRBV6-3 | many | CASSYGTGRSTEAFF | TGTGCCAGCAGTTACGGGACAGGTAGGAGCACTGAAGCTTTCTTT
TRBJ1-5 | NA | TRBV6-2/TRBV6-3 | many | CASSPQGKGGNQPQHF | TGTGCCAGCAGTCCACAGGGAAAGGGCGGCAATCAGCCCCAGCATTTT
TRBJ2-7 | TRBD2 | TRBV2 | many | CASSFSSGYEQYF | TGTGCCAGCAGTTTTTCTAGCGGGTACGAGCAGTACTTC
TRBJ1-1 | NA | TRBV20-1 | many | CSYRGNTEAFF | TGCAGTTATCGGGGGAACACTGAAGCTTTCTTT
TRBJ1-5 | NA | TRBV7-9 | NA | CASSLAFGNQPQHF | TGTGCCAGCAGCTTAGCTTTTGGCAATCAGCCCCAGCATTTT
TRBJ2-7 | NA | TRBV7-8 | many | CASSLGFRPAGNEQYF | TGTGCCAGCAGCTTAGGGTTTCGTCCTGCGGGGAACGAGCAGTACTTC
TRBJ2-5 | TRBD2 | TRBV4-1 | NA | CASSQDGPRPAGQETQYF | TGCGCCAGCAGCCAAGATGGCCCCCGGCCAGCGGGGCAAGAGACCCAGTACTTC
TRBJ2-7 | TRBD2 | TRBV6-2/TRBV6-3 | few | CASSYPSSGSYEQYF | TGTGCCAGCAGTTACCCCTCTAGCGGTTCCTACGAGCAGTACTTC
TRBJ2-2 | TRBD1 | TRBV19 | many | CASSIDHLRGRYTGELFF | TGTGCCAGTAGTATAGATCATCTGAGGGGGCGTTACACCGGGGAGCTGTTTTTT
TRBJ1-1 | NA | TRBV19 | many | CASSKWSGTEAFF | TGTGCCAGTAGTAAGTGGTCCGGGACAGAAGCTTTCTTT
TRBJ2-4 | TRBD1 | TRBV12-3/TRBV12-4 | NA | CASSGDRGINIQYF | TGTGCCAGCAGTGGAGACAGGGGGATAAACATTCAGTACTTC
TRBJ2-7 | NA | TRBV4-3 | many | CASSQVRGYEQYF | TGCGCCAGCAGCCAGGTGAGGGGCTACGAGCAGTACTTC
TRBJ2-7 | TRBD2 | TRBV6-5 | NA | CASSYRLAGTYGQYF | TGTGCCAGCAGTTACCGACTAGCGGGGACCTACGGGCAGTACTTC
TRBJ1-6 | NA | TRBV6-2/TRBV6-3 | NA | CASSPRERHNSPLHF | TGTGCCAGCAGTCCTCGGGAAAGGCATAATTCACCCCTCCACTTT
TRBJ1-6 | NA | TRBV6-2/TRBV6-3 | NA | CASSYFSASGWNSPLHF | TGTGCCAGCAGTTACTTTTCCGCCTCCGGTTGGAATTCACCCCTCCACTTT
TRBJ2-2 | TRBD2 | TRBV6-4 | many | CASSPGTSGDSAGELFF | TGTGCCAGCAGCCCGGGGACTAGCGGCGACTCTGCCGGGGAGCTGTTTTTT
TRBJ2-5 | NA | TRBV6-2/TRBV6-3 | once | CASTLRARQETQYF | TGTGCCAGCACTCTGAGGGCCCGGCAAGAGACCCAGTACTTC
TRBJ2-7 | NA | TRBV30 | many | CAWSQDNTYEQYF | TGTGCCTGGAGTCAGGACAATACCTACGAGCAGTACTTC
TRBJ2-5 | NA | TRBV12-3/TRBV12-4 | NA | CASSLYRARETQYF | TGTGCCAGCAGTTTGTACAGGGCACGAGAGACCCAGTACTTC
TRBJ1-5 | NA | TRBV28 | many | CASSRNPNVARNQPQHF | TGTGCCAGCAGTCGCAACCCCAATGTAGCACGAAATCAGCCCCAGCATTTT
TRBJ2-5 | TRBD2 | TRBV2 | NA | CASKGLAGGEETQYF | TGTGCCAGCAAAGGACTAGCGGGAGGAGAAGAGACCCAGTACTTC
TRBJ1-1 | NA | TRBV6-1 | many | CAFGQPTEAFF | TGTGCCTTTGGACAGCCCACTGAAGCTTTCTTT
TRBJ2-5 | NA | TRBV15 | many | CATSSLVLGGGETQYF | TGTGCCACCAGCAGCTTGGTGTTGGGGGGAGGCGAGACCCAGTACTTC
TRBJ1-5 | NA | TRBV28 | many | CASSFNTAAQPQHF | TGTGCCAGCAGTTTCAACACAGCAGCTCAGCCCCAGCATTTT